This T cell receptor beta chain was retrieved from a study of T-cell reconstitution after alpha-beta-depleted transplantation in children (dated by TCRdb to the mid-2010s). About the investigation overall: The study quantitatively tracked T-cell immune reconstitution after TCRalphabeta/CD19-depleted allogeneic hematopoietic cell transplantation in children using TCR repertoire profiling.

Measured from the cysteine to the phenylalanine, the CDR3 is 18 residues long. The read is trimmed to its CDR3 DNA, 54 bases read in frame from base 1. V loses 6 bases at its end and J loses 1 base; junction bases beyond the gene matches: 12. Taken from the germline V gene, the CDR1 and CDR2 loops are SGHAT and FQNNGV. Libraries were constructed by PCR. The run used an Illumina HiSeq 2500. Molecular barcoding was employed in the preparation of TCR libraries, with unique molecular identifiers being used to normalize TCRbeta repertoire quantification. The public reads were quality trimmed at Q25 with fastp and then assembled into clones with MiXCR by TCRdb, keeping productive beta chains. Every distinct CDR3 protein forms one entry, paired with its most common genes and DNA. Present in this sample are just under 550,000 distinct CDR3 sequences, around 19% of which were seen just once. 3% to 4% of the sample is held by the ten biggest clonotypes.

This clonotype was seen only a few times. Its antigen is currently not known. Base qualities are missing; no much larger clone stands one base away. The specimen was PBMCs from the stem cell graft donor, collected from the stem cell graft. Here the chain combines TRBV11-2 and TRBJ2-3, and 11 junctional nucleotides match TRBD2. The TCR comes from a human donor who donated a stem cell graft to a child with acute lymphoblastic leukemia. The DNA sequence is given as TGTGCCAGCAGTTTCCTACCACTAGCGGGGGCCGGCACAGATACGCAGTATTTT. The encoded protein is CASSFLPLAGAGTDTQYF. The CDR3 plus the reference TRBV11-2 and TRBJ2-3 genes for the other parts give the full variable domain: EAGVAQSPRYKIIEKRQSVAFWCNPISGHATLYWYQQILGQGPKLLIQFQNNGVVDDSQLPKDRFSAERLKGVDSTLKIQPAKLEDSAVYLCASSFLPLAGAGTDTQYFGPGTRLTVL.